The 27 T cell receptor beta chains below were found in one sample sequenced in a study of blood T cell repertoires in COVID-19. Sequenced by immunoSEQ multiplex PCR; TCRdb stores in-frame clones only, minus some. The sample lists just over 300,000 clones; 85% to 90% were seen once. The material sequenced was PBMCs or T cells enriched from blood (not recorded which). These receptors originate from a man under 40 who had recovered from COVID-19.

The chain combines TRBV23-1 with TRBJ1-6; 7 bases are shared with TRBD1. TRBV23-1 is known as an ORF, though its function is uncertain. The CDR3 length is 15 residues. V gave up 3 bases and J gave up 7 bases; unmatched junction bases: 6. The CDR3 sequence: CASSQGTVPNSPLHF. The CDR3 DNA follows: TGCGCCAGCAGTCAGGGGACAGTACCAAATTCACCCCTCCACTTT.

The V gene is TRBV9, the J gene TRBJ2-3, with TRBD1 as a possible D gene (5 bases). Trimming cost V 6 bases and J 0 bases, with 23 bases left between them. Germline V gives CDR1 SGDLS, CDR2 YYNGEE. The CDR3 has 18 amino acids. The CDR3, as DNA: TGTGCCAGCACCGGACCCCGGGTGGGGCCCTCTAGCACAGATACGCAGTATTTT. Its protein is CASTGPRVGPSSTDTQYF.

The chain joins TRBV7-2 to TRBJ1-2; tentatively, D is TRBD1 (6 bases). Germline CDR1 reads SGHTA; CDR2 reads FQGNSA. The V end was cut by 2 bases, the J end by 4 bases, with 17 bases between. This CDR3 has 16 amino acids. This chain's CDR3 is CASSLITGFGSYGYTF. For the CDR3, the DNA is TGTGCCAGCAGCTTAATTACAGGGTTTGGTAGCTATGGCTACACCTTC.

The chain joins TRBV5-1 to TRBJ2-7, with D unresolved. CDR3 length: 13 amino acids. Per the germline V gene, CDR1 is SGHRS and CDR2 is YFSETQ. Deletions cut 3 bases from V and 4 bases from J, with 11 bases between. DNA for the CDR3: TGCGCCAGCAGCTCGCAGTTCGCTTACGAGCAGTACTTC. Protein sequence: CASSSQFAYEQYF.

This clone was counted at least ten times. Written as DNA, the CDR3 is TGTGCCAGCAGCCCGGTGCAGGGAAGCGTGTACGAGCAGTACTTC. This sequence encodes CASSPVQGSVYEQYF. The chain is built from TRBV3-1 (or the pseudogene TRBV3-2) and TRBJ2-7; maybe TRBD1 (5 bases). V lost 4 bases and J 4 bases, leaving 17 bases between the germline ends. Germline CDR1 and CDR2: LGHDT and YNNKEL (reference sequence). The CDR3 covers 15 residues.

The rearrangement uses TRBV4-2 and TRBJ1-4; D gene unclear. Germline V CDR1 and CDR2: LGHNA, YNFKEQ. V dropped 3 bases and J dropped 6 bases, with 17 bases sitting between them. The length of the CDR3 is 16 residues. CDR3 bases: TGTGCCAGCAGCCATCCACCCCTAGGCGGTGATGAAAAACTGTTTTTT. Its protein product is CASSHPPLGGDEKLFF.

This rearrangement joins TRBV11-3 to TRBJ2-1; a weak D match, TRBD2 (6 bases). With 7 bases removed from V and 8 bases from J, the gap between germline ends came to 21 bases. This CDR3 is 15 amino acids long. Germline V gives CDR1 SGHNT, CDR2 YENEEA. The DNA for the CDR3 is TGTGCCAGCACCCCAGGAGAGGGAGGTCGGGATGAGCAGTTCTTC. This gives the protein CASTPGEGGRDEQFF. Full variable domain (rest looked up from reference TRBV11-3 and TRBJ2-1): EAGVVQSPRYKIIEKKQPVAFWCNPISGHNTLYWYLQNLGQGPELLIRYENEEAVDDSQLPKDRFSAERLKGVDSTLKIQPAELGDSAVYLCASTPGEGGRDEQFFGPGTRLTVL.

This clone appeared once. The chain recombines TRBV5-5 with TRBJ2-5, with D maybe TRBD1 (6 bases). The V gene lost 4 bases and the J gene lost 1 base, with 11 bases spanning the gap. The CDR3 covers 14 residues. Germline CDR1 and CDR2: SGHKS and YYEKEE (reference sequence). CDR3 region: CASSQDSPQETQYF. CDR3 in DNA: TGTGCCAGCAGCCAGGACAGTCCCCAAGAGACCCAGTACTTC.

The chain is built from TRBV3-1 (or the pseudogene TRBV3-2) and TRBJ2-3; maybe TRBD2 (5 bases). Germline lookup yields CDR1 LGHDT and CDR2 YNNKEL (reference sequence). CDR3 length equals 15 residues. V lost 0 bases and J lost 5, with 12 bases in between. The CDR3 sequence is CASSQESPGLDTQYF. The CDR3 DNA sequence: TGTGCCAGCAGCCAAGAAAGCCCCGGACTAGATACGCAGTATTTT.

The chain recombines TRBV19 with TRBJ2-3, with TRBD1 identical over 7 bases. Unmatched junction bases numbered 15, after V lost 10 bases and J lost 8 bases. The germline CDR1 and CDR2 sequences are LNHDA and SQIVND (reference sequence). The CDR3 is 14 amino acids. CDR3 in amino acids: CATRTGTDSTTQYF. The CDR3 coding sequence is TGTGCCACAAGAACCGGGACAGATTCAACTACGCAGTATTTT.

The gene calls are TRBV7-9 and TRBJ2-1; D perhaps matches TRBD2 (7 bases). V lost 1 base, J lost 2 bases, and 12 bases lay in between. Per germline, CDR1 SEHNR and CDR2 FQNEAQ (reference sequence). This CDR3 is 16 amino acids long. The CDR3 nucleotides read TGTGCCAGCAGCTTAGTAGGGGGAGGGGCCTACAATGAGCAGTTCTTC. This codes for CASSLVGGGAYNEQFF.

V usage is TRBV7-8 and J usage is TRBJ2-7; 14 nucleotides line up with TRBD2. The J segment lost 7 bases and the V segment lost 4 bases, leaving 9 bases of the junction unmatched. Germline CDR1 is SGHVS and CDR2 is FQNEAQ. The length of the CDR3 is 16 residues. CDR3 loop: CASSSTGLAGVREQYF. CDR3 DNA: TGTGCCAGCAGCTCAACGGGACTAGCGGGAGTAAGGGAGCAGTACTTC.

The rearrangement uses TRBV5-6 and TRBJ2-7; the match to TRBD2 covers 9 bases. The germline CDR1 and CDR2 sequences are SGHDT and YYEEEE. The CDR3 extends over 19 amino acids. V lost 4 bases and J lost 4; bases outside the gene matches: 21. The CDR3 DNA is TGTGCCAGCAGCGCGATCGGGGGCATGGAGCGGGAGGAGTATTACGAGCAGTACTTC. It codes for CASSAIGGMEREEYYEQYF.

V gene TRBV19 combines with J gene TRBJ2-1; TRBD2 agrees at 7 bases. The CDR3 is made up of 15 amino acids. The germline V gene encodes CDR1 LNHDA and CDR2 SQIVND (reference sequence). V was clipped by 5 bases and J by 3 bases; unmatched bases: 7. The CDR3 region has the DNA TGTGCCAGTAGTGGTTCAGCGGGGAACTACAATGAGCAGTTCTTC. This encodes CASSGSAGNYNEQFF. Complete variable domain (other parts from reference TRBV19 and TRBJ2-1): DGGITQSPKYLFRKEGQNVTLSCEQNLNHDAMYWYRQDPGQGLRLIYYSQIVNDFQKGDIAEGYSVSREKKESFPLTVTSAQKNPTAFYLCASSGSAGNYNEQFFGPGTRLTVL.

Here the CDR3 reads CASSLRRGSYNEQFF. The CDR3 bases are TGTGCCAGCAGCCTGAGGCGGGGCTCCTACAATGAGCAGTTCTTC. The rearrangement joins TRBV9 to TRBJ2-1; D is perhaps TRBD2 (6 bases). The V and J ends lost 4 bases and 0 bases respectively, with 11 bases between them. Germline lookup yields CDR1 SGDLS and CDR2 YYNGEE. The CDR3 has 15 amino acids.

The CDR3 reads CASSHHQTGKKLFF. The CDR3 DNA sequence: TGTGCCAGCAGCCATCATCAAACAGGGAAGAAACTGTTTTTT. The chain carries TRBV3-1 (or the pseudogene TRBV3-2) and TRBJ1-4; a possible D gene is TRBD1 (6 bases). This CDR3 is built from 14 residues. Germline V lookup: CDR1 LGHDT, CDR2 YNNKEL (reference sequence). The V gene lost 3 bases and the J gene lost 11 bases, with 16 bases spanning the gap.

The V gene is TRBV11-2, the J gene TRBJ2-3, with D maybe TRBD2 (5 bases). V was cut by 5 bases and J by 3 bases, with 12 bases left in between. The CDR3 runs to 14 residues. CDR1 is SGHAT, CDR2 FQNNGV, per germline. Here the CDR3 reads CASSPEGLTDTQYF. The CDR3 DNA follows: TGTGCCAGCAGCCCCGAGGGATTGACAGATACGCAGTATTTT. The full variable domain, in which reference TRBV11-2 and TRBJ2-3 provide the parts outside the CDR3, is EAGVAQSPRYKIIEKRQSVAFWCNPISGHATLYWYQQILGQGPKLLIQFQNNGVVDDSQLPKDRFSAERLKGVDSTLKIQPAKLEDSAVYLCASSPEGLTDTQYFGPGTRLTVL.

CDR3 in DNA: TGTGCTAGTGGTTTGGTAATCGGAGCCTCCTATAATTCACCCCTCCACTTT. This translates into CASGLVIGASYNSPLHF. The chain carries TRBV12-5 and TRBJ1-6; D ambiguous. Trimming took off 0 bases at V and 0 bases at J, with 9 bases between the two ends. Germline V gene sequence: CDR1 LGHNT, CDR2 FRNRAP. CDR3 length equals 17 residues.

The chain links TRBV5-5 to TRBJ1-4; 8 bases map to TRBD1. V was pared by 4 bases and J by 8 bases, with 10 bases of the junction left unmatched. The CDR3 runs to 15 residues. The V gene's germline CDR1 is SGHKS and CDR2 YYEKEE (reference sequence). CDR3 DNA: TGTGCCAGCAGCCACCGACAGGGGAGGGGGGAAAAACTGTTTTTT. Protein sequence: CASSHRQGRGEKLFF.

The chain employs TRBV28 and TRBJ1-2, with 7 bases lining up with TRBD1. Trimming took 6 bases from V and 2 from J; bases not matched to a gene: 6. The CDR3 totals 14 residues. The germline V gene has CDR1 MDHEN and CDR2 SYDVKM. The chain's CDR3 is CASRNRGSNYGYTF. CDR3 coding DNA: TGTGCCAGCAGGAACAGGGGATCGAACTATGGCTACACCTTC.

This clone has just one count. The chain employs TRBV5-6 and TRBJ1-2, with 7 bases lining up with TRBD1. Trimming took 4 bases from V and 6 from J; bases not matched to a gene: 15. The CDR3 totals 16 residues. Germline assignment: CDR1 SGHDT and CDR2 YYEEEE. The CDR3 DNA reads TGTGCCAGCAGCCCCGGCCGGCGGCAGGGGGTAGATGGCTACACCTTC. Protein sequence: CASSPGRRQGVDGYTF.

The rearrangement links TRBV30 to TRBJ1-1; 7 bases are a match to TRBD1. Trimming took 7 bases from V and 2 from J; bases not matched to a gene: 7. In germline, CDR1 is GTSNPN, CDR2 SVGIG (reference sequence). The CDR3 has 13 amino acids. The CDR3 is CASGAGGNTEAFF. The CDR3 DNA reads TGTGCCTCAGGAGCAGGGGGAAACACTGAAGCTTTCTTT.

The V and J genes are TRBV11-3 and TRBJ2-5, with 8 bases aligning to TRBD1. V trimming: 2 bases; J trimming: 5 bases; junction bases outside the gene matches: 4. CDR3 length: 14 amino acids. CDR1 SGHNT and CDR2 YENEEA come from the germline V gene. The CDR3 is CASSLQGARETQYF. Written as DNA, the CDR3 is TGTGCCAGCAGCTTACAGGGGGCGCGGGAGACCCAGTACTTC.

V gene TRBV11-1 combines with J gene TRBJ2-7, with a weak D call TRBD2 (7 bases). Trimming cost V 5 bases and J 7 bases, with 18 bases left between them. The CDR3 loop spans 14 amino acids. CDR1 and CDR2 from the germline V gene are SGHAT and FQDESV (reference sequence). The CDR3 region has the DNA TGTGCCAGCAGCCAATGGGGGGGCGCGGGGGAGCAGTACTTC. Amino acid sequence: CASSQWGGAGEQYF. The variable domain in full, with the rest retrieved from reference TRBV11-1 and TRBJ2-7, is EAEVAQSPRYKITEKSQAVAFWCDPISGHATLYWYRQILGQGPELLVQFQDESVVDDSQLPKDRFSAERLKGVDSTLKIQPAELGDSAMYLCASSQWGGAGEQYFGPGTRLTVT.

V gene TRBV19 combines with J gene TRBJ1-2; 10 nucleotides align to TRBD1. The CDR3 covers 15 residues. Losses at the gene ends were 5 bases for V and 0 bases for J; bases not matched to a gene: 3. CDR1 is LNHDA, CDR2 SQIVND, per germline (reference sequence). Here the CDR3 DNA reads TGTGCCAGTAGTTATGGGACAGGGGCTAACTATGGCTACACCTTC. Its protein product is CASSYGTGANYGYTF.

The gene calls are TRBV18 and TRBJ1-2; TRBD1 agrees at 9 bases. CDR1 and CDR2 (germline): KGHSH, LQKENI. V lost 4 bases, J lost 8 bases, and 14 bases stayed unmatched. This CDR3 is 16 amino acids long. CDR3 bases: TGTGCCAGCTCACTAGTAAGCACCGGACAGGGGCGAGGCTACACCTTC. Translating gives CASSLVSTGQGRGYTF.

The sample holds a few counts of this clone. The gene calls are TRBV2 and TRBJ2-2; the match to TRBD1 covers 12 bases. This CDR3 is 18 amino acids long. The J segment lost 5 bases and the V segment lost 6 bases, leaving 13 bases of the junction unmatched. Germline V gives CDR1 SNHLY, CDR2 FYNNEI. CDR3 nucleotide sequence: TGTGCCAGCAGGCCGGGACAGGGGGCCTTATCAAATACCGGGGAGCTGTTTTTT. Amino acids: CASRPGQGALSNTGELFF.